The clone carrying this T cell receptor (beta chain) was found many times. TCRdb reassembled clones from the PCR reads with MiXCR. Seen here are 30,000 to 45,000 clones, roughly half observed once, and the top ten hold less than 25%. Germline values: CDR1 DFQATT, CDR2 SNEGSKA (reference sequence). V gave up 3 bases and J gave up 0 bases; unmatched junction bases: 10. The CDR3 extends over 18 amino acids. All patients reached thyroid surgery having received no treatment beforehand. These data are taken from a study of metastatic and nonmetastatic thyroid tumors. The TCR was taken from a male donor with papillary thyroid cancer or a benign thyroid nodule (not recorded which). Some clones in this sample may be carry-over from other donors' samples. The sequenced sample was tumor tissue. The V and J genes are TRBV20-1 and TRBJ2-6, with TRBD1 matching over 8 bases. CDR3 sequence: CSASEPGQEISGANVLTF. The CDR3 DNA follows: TGCAGTGCTAGTGAACCGGGACAGGAGATCTCTGGGGCCAACGTCCTGACTTTC.